This TCR beta chain was identified during a study of T cells in Graves' hyperthyroidism and ophthalmopathy. The PBMCs were taken from about 9.7 ml of fresh peripheral blood. Researchers amplified the TCR beta CDR3 regions from RNA transcripts. RT-PCR in the first round (using the HTBI primer set) targeted the TCR CDR3. TCRdb reprocessed the multiplex PCR reads with MiXCR, giving one entry per CDR3 protein. Of nearly 600,000 distinct CDR3 sequences listed, around 14% are singletons. In this sample, this clonotype turned up a few times. The sequencing sample was made of blood. This TCR came from a woman in her 30s with Graves' hyperthyroidism that later progressed to Graves' ophthalmopathy.

CDR3 nucleotides: TGTGCCAGCAGACCCAGGGGGCCACTCACCTACAATGAGCAGTTCTTC. Translation gives CASRPRGPLTYNEQFF. The J gene is TRBJ2-1, the V gene TRBV6-1; 8 positions match TRBD1. With 6 bases clipped from V and 2 bases from J, the junction kept 9 bases outside the gene matches. The CDR3 contains 16 residues. Germline assignment: CDR1 MNHNS and CDR2 SASEGT.